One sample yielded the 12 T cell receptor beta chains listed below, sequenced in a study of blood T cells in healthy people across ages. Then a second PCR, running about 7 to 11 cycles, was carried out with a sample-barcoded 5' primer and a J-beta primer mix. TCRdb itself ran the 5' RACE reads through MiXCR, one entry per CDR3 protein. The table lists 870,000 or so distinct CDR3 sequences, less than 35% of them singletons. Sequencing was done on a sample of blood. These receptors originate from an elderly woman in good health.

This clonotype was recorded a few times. CDR3 region: CASNGLTANTGELFF. The DNA of the CDR3 is TGTGCCAGCAACGGACTAACCGCGAACACCGGGGAGCTGTTTTTT. The chain combines TRBV11-3 with TRBJ2-2; tentative D call: TRBD2 (6 bases). Trimming pared 7 bases from V and 0 bases from J, leaving 12 bases between. The CDR3 consists of 15 residues. Germline CDR1 is SGHNT and CDR2 is YENEEA. Full variable domain (rest looked up from reference TRBV11-3 and TRBJ2-2): EAGVVQSPRYKIIEKKQPVAFWCNPISGHNTLYWYLQNLGQGPELLIRYENEEAVDDSQLPKDRFSAERLKGVDSTLKIQPAELGDSAVYLCASNGLTANTGELFFGEGSRLTVL.

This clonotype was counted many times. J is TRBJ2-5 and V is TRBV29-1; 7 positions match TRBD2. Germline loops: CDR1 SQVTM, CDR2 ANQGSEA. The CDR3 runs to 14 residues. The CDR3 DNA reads TGCAGTGGGGGAGGGGAATTGGGCAGAGAGACCCAGTACTTC. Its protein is CSGGGELGRETQYF.

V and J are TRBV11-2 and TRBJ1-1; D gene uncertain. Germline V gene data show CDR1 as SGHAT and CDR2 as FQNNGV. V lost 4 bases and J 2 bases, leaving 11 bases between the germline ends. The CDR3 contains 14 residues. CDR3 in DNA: TGTGCCAGCAGCTCAATGGGAGAAAACACTGAAGCTTTCTTT. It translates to CASSSMGENTEAFF. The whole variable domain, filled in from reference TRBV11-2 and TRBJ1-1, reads EAGVAQSPRYKIIEKRQSVAFWCNPISGHATLYWYQQILGQGPKLLIQFQNNGVVDDSQLPKDRFSAERLKGVDSTLKIQPAKLEDSAVYLCASSSMGENTEAFFGQGTRLTVV.

In nucleotides, the CDR3 is TGTGCCAGCAGTTTGAAGGTGGAAAATTCACCCCTCCACTTT. Translated: CASSLKVENSPLHF. The chain recombines TRBV27 with TRBJ1-6, with D unclear. Trimming shortened V by 3 bases and J by 7 bases, and 10 bases separated the two germline ends. From germline, CDR1 is MNHEY and CDR2 SMNVEV (reference sequence). This CDR3 spans 14 amino acids.

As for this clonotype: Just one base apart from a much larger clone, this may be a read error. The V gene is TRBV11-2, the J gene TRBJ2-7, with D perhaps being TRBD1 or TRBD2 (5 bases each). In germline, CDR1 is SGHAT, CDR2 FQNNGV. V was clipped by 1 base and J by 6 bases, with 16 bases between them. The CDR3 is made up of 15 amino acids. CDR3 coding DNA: TGTGCCAGCAGCTTAGTGGACATACCCGGGGTCGAGCAGTACTTC. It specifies CASSLVDIPGVEQYF. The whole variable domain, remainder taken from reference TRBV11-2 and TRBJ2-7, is EAGVAQSPRYKIIEKRQSVAFWCNPISGHATLYWYQQILGQGPKLLIQFQNNGVVDDSQLPKDRFSAERLKGVDSTLKIQPAKLEDSAVYLCASSLVDIPGVEQYFGPGTRLTVT.

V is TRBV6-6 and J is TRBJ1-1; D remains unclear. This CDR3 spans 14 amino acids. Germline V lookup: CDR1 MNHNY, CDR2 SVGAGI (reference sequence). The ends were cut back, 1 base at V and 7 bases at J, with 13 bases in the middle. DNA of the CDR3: TGTGCCAGCAGTTACTTAGACACTGCAGTTGAAGCTTTCTTT. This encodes CASSYLDTAVEAFF.

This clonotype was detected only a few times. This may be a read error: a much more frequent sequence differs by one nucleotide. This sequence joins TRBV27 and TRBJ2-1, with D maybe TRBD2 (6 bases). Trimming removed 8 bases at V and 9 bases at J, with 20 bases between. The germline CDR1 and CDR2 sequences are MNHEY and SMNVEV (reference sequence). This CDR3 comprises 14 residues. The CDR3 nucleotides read TGTGCCAGCTCCCCGCGGGGACGGACGGGTGAGCAGTTCTTC. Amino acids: CASSPRGRTGEQFF.

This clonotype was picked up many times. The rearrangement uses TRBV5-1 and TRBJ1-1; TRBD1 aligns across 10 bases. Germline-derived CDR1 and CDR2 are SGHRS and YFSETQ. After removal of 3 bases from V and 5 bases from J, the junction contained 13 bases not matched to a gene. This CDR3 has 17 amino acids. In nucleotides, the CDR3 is TGCGCCAGCAGCTCGACCGGGACAGGGGCCAGCGGTACTGAAGCTTTCTTT. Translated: CASSSTGTGASGTEAFF. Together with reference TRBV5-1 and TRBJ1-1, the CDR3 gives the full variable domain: KAGVTQTPRYLIKTRGQQVTLSCSPISGHRSVSWYQQTPGQGLQFLFEYFSETQRNKGNFPGRFSGRQFSNSRSEMNVSTLELGDSALYLCASSSTGTGASGTEAFFGQGTRLTVV.

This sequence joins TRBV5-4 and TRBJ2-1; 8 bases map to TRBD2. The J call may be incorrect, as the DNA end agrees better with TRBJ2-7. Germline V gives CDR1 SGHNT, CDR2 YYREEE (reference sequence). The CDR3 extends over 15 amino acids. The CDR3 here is CASNRLAGSYNEQYF. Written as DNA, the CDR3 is TGTGCCAGCAACCGTTTAGCGGGGTCCTACAATGAGCAGTACTTC.

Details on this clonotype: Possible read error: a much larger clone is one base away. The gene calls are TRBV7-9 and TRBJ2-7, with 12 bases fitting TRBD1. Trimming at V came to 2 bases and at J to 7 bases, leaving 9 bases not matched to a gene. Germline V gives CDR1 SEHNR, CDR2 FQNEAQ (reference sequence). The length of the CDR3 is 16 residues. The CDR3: CASSLFRGTGGNEQYF. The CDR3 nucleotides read TGTGCCAGCAGCTTATTCCGTGGGACAGGGGGCAATGAGCAGTACTTC.

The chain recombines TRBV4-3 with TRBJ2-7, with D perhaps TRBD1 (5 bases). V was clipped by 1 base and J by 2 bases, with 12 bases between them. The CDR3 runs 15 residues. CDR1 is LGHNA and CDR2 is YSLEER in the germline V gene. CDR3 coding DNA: TGCGCCAGCAGCCAAGGGGCAGGGCTAACCTACGAGCAGTACTTC. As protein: CASSQGAGLTYEQYF.

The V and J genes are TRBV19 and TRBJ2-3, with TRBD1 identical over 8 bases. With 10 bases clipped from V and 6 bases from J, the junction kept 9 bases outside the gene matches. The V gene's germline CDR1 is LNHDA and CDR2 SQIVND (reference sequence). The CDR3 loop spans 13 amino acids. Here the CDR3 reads CATRDRTTDTQYF. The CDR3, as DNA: TGTGCCACACGGGACAGGACCACGGATACGCAGTATTTT. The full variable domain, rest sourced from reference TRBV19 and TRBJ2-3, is DGGITQSPKYLFRKEGQNVTLSCEQNLNHDAMYWYRQDPGQGLRLIYYSQIVNDFQKGDIAEGYSVSREKKESFPLTVTSAQKNPTAFYLCATRDRTTDTQYFGPGTRLTVL.